The subject of this entry is one T cell receptor beta chain. Seattle researchers signed up patients amid active infection and tracked them longitudinally. This record belongs to a study of blood T cell repertoires in COVID-19. Germline CDR1 SGHRS, CDR2 YFSETQ. J was trimmed by 2 bases and V by 3 bases; bases with no gene match: 10. This CDR3 contains 17 residues. The authors' processing: Amplification from reference gene primers served as the basis for estimated nucleated cell counts. Measured with immunoSEQ multiplex PCR; TCRdb has only the in-frame clones, and not every one. D and trimming come from the DNA, and the V and J calls and clone size come from that table. The sample includes some 230,000 clones, about 85% of them seen just once.

The material sequenced was peripheral blood. V is TRBV5-1 and J is TRBJ2-1, with 8 bases matching TRBD1. The TCR sequence derives from a woman aged 45 to 65 with COVID-19, enrolled during active disease. The CDR3 reads CASSSTPGTGPYNEQFF. The DNA for the CDR3 is TGCGCCAGCAGCTCAACGCCCGGGACAGGACCCTACAATGAGCAGTTCTTC.